These 6 T cell receptor beta chains originate from one sample sequenced in a study of early T cells in non-severe SARS-CoV-2 infection. TCRdb re-called the 5' RACE reads with MiXCR, one entry per CDR3 protein. The data contain about 60,000 distinct CDR3 sequences, approximately 9% of them singletons. The sample consisted of whole blood. These TCRs come from an adult who was a healthcare worker with PCR-confirmed SARS-CoV-2 infection or an uninfected control (not recorded which).

V is TRBV5-1 and J is TRBJ2-1, with TRBD1 identical over 10 bases. This CDR3 contains 16 residues. Germline CDR1 is SGHRS and CDR2 is YFSETQ. V lost 1 base to trimming and J lost 6 bases; unmatched junction nucleotides: 7. The CDR3 region is CASSLTGTGAGNEQFF. CDR3 DNA: TGCGCCAGCAGCTTGACCGGGACAGGGGCGGGCAATGAGCAGTTCTTC.

In its sample, this clonotype was seen many times. The rearrangement uses TRBV12-3 or TRBV12-4 and TRBJ2-5; D is possibly TRBD1 or TRBD2 (5 bases each). The CDR3 contains 13 residues. V lost 6 bases and J 9 bases, leaving 17 bases between the germline ends. This chain's CDR3 is CASSPGREISQYF. CDR3 DNA: TGTGCCAGCAGCCCGGGACGGGAAATCTCCCAGTACTTC.

This clonotype was observed at least ten times. The chain uses TRBV4-3 and TRBJ2-4; D gene unclear. V was clipped by 0 bases and J by 7 bases, with 16 bases between them. The CDR3 has 16 residues. Per germline, CDR1 LGHNA and CDR2 YSLEER. The CDR3 loop reads CASSQEGLTATNIQYF. The CDR3 DNA reads as TGCGCCAGCAGCCAAGAGGGCCTAACCGCCACCAACATTCAGTACTTC.

This clonotype showed up many times. J is TRBJ1-1 and V is TRBV6-5, with D hard to call. The CDR3 sequence is 15 residues long. From germline, CDR1 is MNHEY and CDR2 SVGAGI. The V end lost 2 bases, the J end lost 1 base, and 11 bases lay between the germline ends. This CDR3 reads CASSYRWQQNTEAFF. The CDR3 DNA is TGTGCCAGCAGTTACCGCTGGCAGCAGAACACTGAAGCTTTCTTT.

This clonotype was recorded at least ten times. The rearrangement links TRBV6-6 to TRBJ2-1; 10 bases line up with TRBD2. Germline lookup yields CDR1 MNHNY and CDR2 SVGAGI (reference sequence). The CDR3 covers 18 residues. J lost 5 bases, V lost 0 bases, and 10 bases had no gene match. In DNA form, the CDR3 reads TGTGCCAGCAGTTACTCGAGTGCTAGCGGGAGCCGCCACAATGAGCAGTTCTTC. Translation gives CASSYSSASGSRHNEQFF.

This rearrangement joins TRBV29-1 to TRBJ2-5; D gene uncertain. Looked up from germline, CDR1 is SQVTM and CDR2 is ANQGSEA. Deletions cut 5 bases from V and 0 bases from J, with 16 bases between. The CDR3 has 15 amino acids. The CDR3 region is CSVLQREMYQETQYF. CDR3 sequence (DNA): TGCAGCGTTTTACAGAGAGAGATGTACCAAGAGACCCAGTACTTC.